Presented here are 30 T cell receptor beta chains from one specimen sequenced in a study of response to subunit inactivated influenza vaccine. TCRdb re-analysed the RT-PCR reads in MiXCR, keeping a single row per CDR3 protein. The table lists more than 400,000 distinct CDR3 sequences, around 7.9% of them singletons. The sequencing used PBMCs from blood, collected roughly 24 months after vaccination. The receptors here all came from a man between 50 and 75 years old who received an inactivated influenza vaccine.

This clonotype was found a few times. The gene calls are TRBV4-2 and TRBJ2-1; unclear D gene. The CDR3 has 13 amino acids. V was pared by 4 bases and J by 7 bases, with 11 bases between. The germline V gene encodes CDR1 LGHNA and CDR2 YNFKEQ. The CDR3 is CASSPALWNEQFF. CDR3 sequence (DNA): TGTGCCAGCAGCCCGGCCCTATGGAATGAGCAGTTCTTC.

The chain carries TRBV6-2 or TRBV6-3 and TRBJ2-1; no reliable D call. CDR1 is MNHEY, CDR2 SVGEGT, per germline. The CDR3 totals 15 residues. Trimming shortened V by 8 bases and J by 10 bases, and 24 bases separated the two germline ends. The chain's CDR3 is CASSLLGSRSGEQFF. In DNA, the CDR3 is TGTGCCAGCTCCCTATTGGGATCTAGGTCTGGGGAGCAGTTCTTC.

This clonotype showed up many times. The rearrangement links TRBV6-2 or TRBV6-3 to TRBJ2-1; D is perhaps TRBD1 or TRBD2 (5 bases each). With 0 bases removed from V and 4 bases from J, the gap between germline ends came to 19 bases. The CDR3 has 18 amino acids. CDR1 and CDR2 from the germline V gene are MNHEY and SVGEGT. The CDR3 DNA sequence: TGTGCCAGCAGTTACTCGATAACGGACCCGGGGACGTACAATGAGCAGTTCTTC. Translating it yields CASSYSITDPGTYNEQFF.

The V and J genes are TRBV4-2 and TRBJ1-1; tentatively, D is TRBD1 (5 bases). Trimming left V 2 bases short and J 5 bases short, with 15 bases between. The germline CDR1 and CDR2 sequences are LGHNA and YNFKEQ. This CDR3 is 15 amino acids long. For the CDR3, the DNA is TGTGCCAGCAGCCAAACCCAGGGAGTCGGGACTGAAGCTTTCTTT. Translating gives CASSQTQGVGTEAFF.

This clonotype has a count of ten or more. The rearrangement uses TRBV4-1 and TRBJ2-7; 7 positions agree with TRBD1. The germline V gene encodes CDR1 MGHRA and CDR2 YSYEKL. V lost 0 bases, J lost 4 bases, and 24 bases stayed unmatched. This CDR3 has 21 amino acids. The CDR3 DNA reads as TGCGCCAGCAGCCAAGAAGTGCGGGCAGGGGGAAGCAAAAACCTCCCTTACGAGCAGTACTTC. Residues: CASSQEVRAGGSKNLPYEQYF.

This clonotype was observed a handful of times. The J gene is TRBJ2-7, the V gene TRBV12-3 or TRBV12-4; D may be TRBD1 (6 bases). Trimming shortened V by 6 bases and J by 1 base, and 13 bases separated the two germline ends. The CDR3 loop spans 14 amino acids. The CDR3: CASSPAGQSYEQYF. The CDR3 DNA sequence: TGTGCCAGCAGCCCCGCCGGACAGTCCTACGAGCAGTACTTC.

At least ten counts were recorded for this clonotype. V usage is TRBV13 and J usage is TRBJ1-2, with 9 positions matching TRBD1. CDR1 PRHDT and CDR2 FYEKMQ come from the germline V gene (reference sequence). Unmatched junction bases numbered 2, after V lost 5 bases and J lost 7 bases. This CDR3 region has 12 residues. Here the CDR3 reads CASSRDRAGYTF. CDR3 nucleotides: TGTGCCAGCAGCAGGGACAGGGCTGGCTACACCTTC.

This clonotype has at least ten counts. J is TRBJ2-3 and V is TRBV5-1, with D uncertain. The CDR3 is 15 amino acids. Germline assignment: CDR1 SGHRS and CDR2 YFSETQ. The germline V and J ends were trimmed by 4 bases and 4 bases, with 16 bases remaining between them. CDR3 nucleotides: TGCGCCAGCAGCCCGGACGGCCTTCGGGCAGATACGCAGTATTTT. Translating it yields CASSPDGLRADTQYF.

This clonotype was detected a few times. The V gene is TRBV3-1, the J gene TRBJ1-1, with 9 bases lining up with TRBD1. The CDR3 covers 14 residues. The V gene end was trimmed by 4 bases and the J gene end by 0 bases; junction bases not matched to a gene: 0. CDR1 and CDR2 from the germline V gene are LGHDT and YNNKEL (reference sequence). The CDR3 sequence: CASSRTGVNTEAFF. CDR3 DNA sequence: TGTGCCAGCAGCCGGACAGGGGTGAACACTGAAGCTTTCTTT.

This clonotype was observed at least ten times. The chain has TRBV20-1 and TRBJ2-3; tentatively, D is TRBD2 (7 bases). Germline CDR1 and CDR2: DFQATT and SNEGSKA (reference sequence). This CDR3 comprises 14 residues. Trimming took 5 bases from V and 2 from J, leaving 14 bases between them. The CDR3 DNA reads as TGCAGTGCTCCCCGCGGGGGCGCCACAGATACGCAGTATTTT. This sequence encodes CSAPRGGATDTQYF.

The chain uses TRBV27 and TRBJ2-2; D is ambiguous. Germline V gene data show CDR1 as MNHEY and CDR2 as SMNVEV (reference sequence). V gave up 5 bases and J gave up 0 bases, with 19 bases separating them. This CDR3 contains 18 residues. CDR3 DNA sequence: TGTGCCAGCAGTCCTGGAGAGGTCTTTTACCCGAACACCGGGGAGCTGTTTTTT. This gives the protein CASSPGEVFYPNTGELFF.

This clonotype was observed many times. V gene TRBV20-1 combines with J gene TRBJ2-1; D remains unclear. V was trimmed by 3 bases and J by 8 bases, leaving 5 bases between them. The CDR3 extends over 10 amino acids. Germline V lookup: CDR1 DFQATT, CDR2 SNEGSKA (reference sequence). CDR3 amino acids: CSASTHEQFF. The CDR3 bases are TGCAGTGCTAGTACCCATGAGCAGTTCTTC.

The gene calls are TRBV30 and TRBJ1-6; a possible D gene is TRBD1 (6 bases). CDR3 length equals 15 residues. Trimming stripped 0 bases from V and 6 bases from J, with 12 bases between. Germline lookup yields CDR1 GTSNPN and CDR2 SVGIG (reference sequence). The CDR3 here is CAWSVVGTRNSPLHF. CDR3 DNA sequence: TGTGCCTGGAGTGTGGTTGGGACACGTAATTCACCCCTCCACTTT.

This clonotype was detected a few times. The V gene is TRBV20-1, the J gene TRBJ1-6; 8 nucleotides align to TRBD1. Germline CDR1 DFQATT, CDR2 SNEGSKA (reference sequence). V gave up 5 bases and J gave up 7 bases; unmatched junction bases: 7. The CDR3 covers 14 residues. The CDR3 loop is CSALTGVYNSPLHF. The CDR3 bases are TGCAGTGCTCTGACAGGGGTTTACAATTCACCCCTCCACTTT.

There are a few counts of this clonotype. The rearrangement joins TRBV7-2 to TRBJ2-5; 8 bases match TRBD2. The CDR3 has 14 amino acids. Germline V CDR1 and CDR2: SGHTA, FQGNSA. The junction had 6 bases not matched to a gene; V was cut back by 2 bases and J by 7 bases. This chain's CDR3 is CASSLQSREGTQYF. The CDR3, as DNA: TGTGCCAGCAGCTTACAAAGTCGGGAGGGGACCCAGTACTTC.

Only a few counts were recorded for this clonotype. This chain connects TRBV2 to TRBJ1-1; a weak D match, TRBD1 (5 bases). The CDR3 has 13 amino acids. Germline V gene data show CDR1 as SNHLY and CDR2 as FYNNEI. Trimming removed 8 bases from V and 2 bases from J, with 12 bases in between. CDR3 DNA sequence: TGTGCCAGCTTACTCCAGGGAAACACTGAAGCTTTCTTT. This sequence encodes CASLLQGNTEAFF.

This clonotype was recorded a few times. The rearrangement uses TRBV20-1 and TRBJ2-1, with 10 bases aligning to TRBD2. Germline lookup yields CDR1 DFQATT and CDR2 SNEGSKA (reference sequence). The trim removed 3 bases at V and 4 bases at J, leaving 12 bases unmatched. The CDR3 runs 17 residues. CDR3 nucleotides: TGCAGTGCTAGTCTTACCAACCTAGCGGGGGTTTACAATGAGCAGTTCTTC. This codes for CSASLTNLAGVYNEQFF.

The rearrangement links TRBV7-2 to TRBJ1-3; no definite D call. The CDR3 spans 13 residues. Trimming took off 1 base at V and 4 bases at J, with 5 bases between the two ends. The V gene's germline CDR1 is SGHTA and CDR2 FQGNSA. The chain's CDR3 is CASSLELGNTIYF. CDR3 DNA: TGTGCCAGCAGCTTAGAGTTGGGAAACACCATATATTTT.

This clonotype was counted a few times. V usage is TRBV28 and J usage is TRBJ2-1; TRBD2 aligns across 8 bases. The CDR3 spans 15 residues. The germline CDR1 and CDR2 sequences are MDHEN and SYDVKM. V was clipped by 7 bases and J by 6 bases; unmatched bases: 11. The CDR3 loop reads CASKSGGLGANEQFF. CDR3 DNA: TGTGCCAGCAAAAGCGGGGGTTTGGGGGCCAATGAGCAGTTCTTC. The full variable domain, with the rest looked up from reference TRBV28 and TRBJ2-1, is DVKVTQSSRYLVKRTGEKVFLECVQDMDHENMFWYRQDPGLGLRLIYFSYDVKMKEKGDIPEGYSVSREKKERFSLILESASTNQTSMYLCASKSGGLGANEQFFGPGTRLTVL.

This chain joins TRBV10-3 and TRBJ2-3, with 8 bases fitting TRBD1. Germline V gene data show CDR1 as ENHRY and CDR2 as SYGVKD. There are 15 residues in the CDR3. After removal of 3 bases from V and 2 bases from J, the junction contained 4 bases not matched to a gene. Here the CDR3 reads CAISDGTGHTDTQYF. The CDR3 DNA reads TGTGCCATCAGTGACGGGACAGGTCACACAGATACGCAGTATTTT.

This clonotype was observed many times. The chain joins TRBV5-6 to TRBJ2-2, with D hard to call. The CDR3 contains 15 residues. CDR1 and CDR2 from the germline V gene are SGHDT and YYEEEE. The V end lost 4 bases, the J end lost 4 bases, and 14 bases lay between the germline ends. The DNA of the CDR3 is TGTGCCAGCAGCCAACGCCCCTCGGGCACCGGGGAGCTGTTTTTT. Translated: CASSQRPSGTGELFF.

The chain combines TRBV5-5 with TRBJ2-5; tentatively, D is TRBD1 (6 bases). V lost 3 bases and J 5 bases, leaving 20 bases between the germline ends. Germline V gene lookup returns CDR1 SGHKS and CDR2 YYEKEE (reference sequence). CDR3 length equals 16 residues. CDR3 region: CASSSPQGIMLETQYF. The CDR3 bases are TGTGCCAGCAGCTCACCACAGGGTATAATGCTGGAGACCCAGTACTTC.

The CDR3 DNA reads TGTGCCAGCAGCCAAGAGATGGGGGGGATGGATTCACCCCTCCACTTT. It codes for CASSQEMGGMDSPLHF. V usage is TRBV3-1 and J usage is TRBJ1-6; D perhaps matches TRBD1 (5 bases). The CDR3 contains 16 residues. The germline V gene has CDR1 LGHDT and CDR2 YNNKEL (reference sequence). V was cut by 0 bases and J by 8 bases, with 14 bases left in between.

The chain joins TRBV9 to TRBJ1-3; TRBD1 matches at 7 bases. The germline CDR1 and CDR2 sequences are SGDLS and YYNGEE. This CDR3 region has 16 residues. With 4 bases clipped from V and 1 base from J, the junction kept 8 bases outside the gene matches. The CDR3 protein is CASSPHTGESGNTIYF. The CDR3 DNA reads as TGTGCCAGCAGCCCGCATACAGGGGAATCTGGAAACACCATATATTTT.

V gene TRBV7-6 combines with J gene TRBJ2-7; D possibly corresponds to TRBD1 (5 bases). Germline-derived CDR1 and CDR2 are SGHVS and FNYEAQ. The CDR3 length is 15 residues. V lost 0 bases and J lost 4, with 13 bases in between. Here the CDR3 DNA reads TGTGCCAGCAGCTTAGCAGGGGATCCACGTTACGAGCAGTACTTC. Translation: CASSLAGDPRYEQYF.

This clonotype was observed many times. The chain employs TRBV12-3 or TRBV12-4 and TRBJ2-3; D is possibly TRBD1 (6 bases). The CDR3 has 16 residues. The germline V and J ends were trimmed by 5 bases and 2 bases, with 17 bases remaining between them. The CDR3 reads CASSPPGDTFTDTQYF. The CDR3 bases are TGTGCCAGCAGTCCCCCCGGGGACACCTTCACAGATACGCAGTATTTT.

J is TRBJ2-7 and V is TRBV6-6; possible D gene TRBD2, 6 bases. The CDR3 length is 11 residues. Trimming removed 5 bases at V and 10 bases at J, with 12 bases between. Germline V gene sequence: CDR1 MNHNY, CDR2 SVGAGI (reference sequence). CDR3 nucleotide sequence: TGTGCCAGCAGTACCGGAGGGGTACAGTACTTC. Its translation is CASSTGGVQYF.

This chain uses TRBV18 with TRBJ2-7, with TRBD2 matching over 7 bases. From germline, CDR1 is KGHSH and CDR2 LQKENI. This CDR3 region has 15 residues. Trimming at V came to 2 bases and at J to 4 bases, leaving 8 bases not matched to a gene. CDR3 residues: CASSPTQSGVYEQYF. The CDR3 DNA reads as TGTGCCAGCTCACCAACTCAGAGCGGGGTGTACGAGCAGTACTTC.

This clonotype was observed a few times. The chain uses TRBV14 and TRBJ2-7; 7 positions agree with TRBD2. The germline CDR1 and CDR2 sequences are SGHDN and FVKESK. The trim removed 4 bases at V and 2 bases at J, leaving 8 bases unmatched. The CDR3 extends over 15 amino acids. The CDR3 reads CASSPLGGEPYEQYF. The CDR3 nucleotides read TGTGCCAGCAGCCCCTTGGGGGGGGAACCCTACGAGCAGTACTTC. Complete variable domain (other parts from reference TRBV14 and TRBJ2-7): EAGVTQFPSHSVIEKGQTVTLRCDPISGHDNLYWYRRVMGKEIKFLLHFVKESKQDESGMPNNRFLAERTGGTYSTLKVQPAELEDSGVYFCASSPLGGEPYEQYFGPGTRLTVT.

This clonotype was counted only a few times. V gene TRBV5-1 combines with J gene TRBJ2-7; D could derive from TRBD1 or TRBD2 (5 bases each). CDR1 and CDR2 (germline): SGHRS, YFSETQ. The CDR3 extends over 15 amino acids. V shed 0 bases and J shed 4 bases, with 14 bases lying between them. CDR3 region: CASSLDGDPSYEQYF. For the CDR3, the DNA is TGCGCCAGCAGCTTGGATGGGGACCCATCATACGAGCAGTACTTC.